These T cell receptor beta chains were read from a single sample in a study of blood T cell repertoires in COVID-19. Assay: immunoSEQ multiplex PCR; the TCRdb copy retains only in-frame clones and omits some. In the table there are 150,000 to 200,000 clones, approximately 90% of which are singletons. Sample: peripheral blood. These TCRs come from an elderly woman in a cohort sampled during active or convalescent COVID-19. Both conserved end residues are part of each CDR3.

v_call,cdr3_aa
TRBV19,CASSIGGVSSGSWTDTQYF
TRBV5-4,CASSSLAVNTGELFF
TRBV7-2,CASSFRVQETQYF
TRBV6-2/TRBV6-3,CASSQREGPHEQFF
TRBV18,CASSTGTVGNTIYF
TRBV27,CASSSPGQGYREQYF
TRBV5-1,CASNEQNPGNTEAFF
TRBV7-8,CASSFTWGVVGNTIYF
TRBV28,CASDRGRIMNSPLHF
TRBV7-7,CASSLNAATGVDEQFF
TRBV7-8,CASVTGPSMNTGELFF
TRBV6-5,CASSYSMEVEEKLFF
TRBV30,CAWSEPAGNTGELFF
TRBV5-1,CASSIEQGTGELFF
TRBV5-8,CASSLNQPQHF
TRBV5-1,CASSRTGEGTQYF
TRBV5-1,CASGEGGVTGELFF